Listed below are T cell receptor beta chains from one sample, sequenced in a study of monozygotic twins with inflammatory bowel disease. TCRdb reanalyzed the 5' RACE reads, giving one entry per CDR3 protein sequence and no DNA. Its table lists 420,000 or so distinct CDR3 sequences. Specimen: blood. The receptors were sampled from a human donor with ulcerative colitis or Crohn's disease, or a healthy co-twin of an affected twin (not recorded which). Each CDR3 is given with its conserved first and last residue.

>TRBJ2-7|TRBV7-6
CASSPRQGKGEQYF
>TRBJ2-5|TRBV4-1
CASSQDSGSPQETQYF
>TRBJ1-5|TRBV2
CASTRQAGQPQHF
>TRBJ1-2|TRBV12-3/TRBV12-4
CASISPDYGYTF
>TRBJ2-2|TRBV11-1
CASSSYVGTGTSATGELFF
>TRBJ1-5|TRBV6-1
CASRITGSNQPQHF
>TRBJ1-1|TRBV29-1
CSARQGMNTEAFF
>TRBJ1-2|TRBV3-1
CASSQDRGREGRYTF
>TRBJ2-3|TRBV9
CASSVEVRGNTDTQYF
>TRBJ1-1|TRBV7-2
CASSLVQGTSPAAFF
>TRBJ2-3|TRBV5-5
CASSPSGKNSNTQYF
>TRBJ1-6|TRBV12-3/TRBV12-4
CASSMGGRSGNSPLHF
>TRBJ2-3|TRBV5-1
CASSLRDSRTDTQYF
>TRBJ1-5|TRBV7-8
CASSAGTGSNQPQHF
>TRBJ1-4|TRBV27
CASSFLQGGKLFF
>TRBJ2-3|TRBV11-3
CASSLGGSPGTDTQYF
>TRBJ1-1|TRBV20-1
CSATGSTEAFF
>TRBJ2-1|TRBV29-1
CSVEGLGVGDYNEQFF
>TRBJ2-1|TRBV29-1
CSVARDFDNEQFF
>TRBJ2-3|TRBV24-1
CATRASGRTDTQYF
>TRBJ1-2|TRBV20-1
CRVGDLTSNYGYTF
>TRBJ2-5|TRBV7-3
CASSPGTSGQETQYF
>TRBJ1-6|TRBV28
CASSLPPSLGSPLHF
>TRBJ1-1|TRBV5-1
CASSLDYGEAFF
>TRBJ2-7|TRBV28
CASSKPSFEQYF
>TRBJ1-1|TRBV11-2
CASTYPTTGENTEAFF
>TRBJ2-1|TRBV5-6
CASSPSGSPYNEQFF
>TRBJ2-5|TRBV11-1
CASSRRGDAFQETQYF
>TRBJ1-4|TRBV6-1
CASSPVHLGDEKLFF
>TRBJ2-3|TRBV6-1
CASSAGAETQYF
>TRBJ1-5|TRBV5-1
CASSLRLGDQPQHF
>TRBJ2-5|TRBV28
CASSLSRGRETQYF
>TRBJ2-4|TRBV20-1
CSAYNPTSAWGNIQYF
>TRBJ2-2|TRBV4-1
CASSQESQYTGELFF
>TRBJ2-2|TRBV19
CASSIAANTGELFF
>TRBJ2-2|TRBV7-9
CASALRATGELFF
>TRBJ1-6|TRBV20-1
CSARDPGRGLHF